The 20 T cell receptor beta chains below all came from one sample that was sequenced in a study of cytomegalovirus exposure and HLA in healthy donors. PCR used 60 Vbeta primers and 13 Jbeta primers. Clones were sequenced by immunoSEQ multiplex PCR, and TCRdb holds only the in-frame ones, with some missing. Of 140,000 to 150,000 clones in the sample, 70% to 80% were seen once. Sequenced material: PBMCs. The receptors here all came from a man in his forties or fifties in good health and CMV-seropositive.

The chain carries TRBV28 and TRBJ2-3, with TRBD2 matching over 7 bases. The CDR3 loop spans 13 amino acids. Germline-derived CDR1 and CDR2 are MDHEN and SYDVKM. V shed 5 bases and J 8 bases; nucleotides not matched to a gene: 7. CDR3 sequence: CASSDRLAPTQYF. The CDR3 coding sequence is TGTGCCAGCAGTGACCGACTAGCACCTACGCAGTATTTT.

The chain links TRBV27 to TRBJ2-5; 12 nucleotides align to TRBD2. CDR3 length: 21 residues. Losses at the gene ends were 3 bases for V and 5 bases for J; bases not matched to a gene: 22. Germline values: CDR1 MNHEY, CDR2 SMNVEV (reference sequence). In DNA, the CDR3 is TGTGCCAGCAGTTTTCGTCCCCCTATGACTAGCGGGAGAAAGTTTGGGGAGACCCAGTACTTC. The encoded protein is CASSFRPPMTSGRKFGETQYF.

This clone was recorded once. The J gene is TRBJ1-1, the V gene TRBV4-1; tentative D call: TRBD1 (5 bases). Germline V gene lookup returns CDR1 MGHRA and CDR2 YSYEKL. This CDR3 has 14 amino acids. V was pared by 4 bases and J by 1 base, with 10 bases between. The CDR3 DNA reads TGCGCCAGCAGCCCCCCGGGGGAGAACACTGAAGCTTTCTTT. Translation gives CASSPPGENTEAFF.

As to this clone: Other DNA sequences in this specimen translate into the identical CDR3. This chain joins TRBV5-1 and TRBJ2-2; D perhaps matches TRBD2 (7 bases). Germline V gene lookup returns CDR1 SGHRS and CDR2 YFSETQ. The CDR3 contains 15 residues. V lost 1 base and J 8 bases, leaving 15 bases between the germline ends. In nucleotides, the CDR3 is TGCGCCAGCAGCTTGCTCGCGGGGGCAACGGGGGAGCTGTTTTTT. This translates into CASSLLAGATGELFF.

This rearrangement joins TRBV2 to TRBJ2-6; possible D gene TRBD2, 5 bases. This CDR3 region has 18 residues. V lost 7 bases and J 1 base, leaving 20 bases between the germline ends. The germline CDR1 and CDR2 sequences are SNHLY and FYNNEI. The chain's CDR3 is CASTAGISSLSGANVLTF. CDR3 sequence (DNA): TGTGCCAGCACCGCGGGCATAAGCTCCCTTTCTGGGGCCAACGTCCTGACTTTC.

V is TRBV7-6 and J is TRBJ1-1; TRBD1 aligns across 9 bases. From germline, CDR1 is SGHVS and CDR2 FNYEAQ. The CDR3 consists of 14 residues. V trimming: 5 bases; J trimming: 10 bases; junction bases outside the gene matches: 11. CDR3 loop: CASSPGTGYEGAFF. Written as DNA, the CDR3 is TGTGCCAGCAGCCCCGGGACAGGGTATGAAGGAGCTTTCTTT. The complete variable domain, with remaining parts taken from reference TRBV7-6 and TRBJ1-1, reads GAGVSQSPRYKVTKRGQDVALRCDPISGHVSLYWYRQALGQGPEFLTYFNYEAQQDKSGLPNDRFSAERPEGSISTLTIQRTEQRDSAMYRCASSPGTGYEGAFFGQGTRLTVV.

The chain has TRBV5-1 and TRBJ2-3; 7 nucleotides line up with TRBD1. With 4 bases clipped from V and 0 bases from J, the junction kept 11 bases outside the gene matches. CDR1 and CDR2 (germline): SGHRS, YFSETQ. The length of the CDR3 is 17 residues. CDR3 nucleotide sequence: TGCGCCAGCAGCCCCCGAACAGGGGCACCTAGCACAGATACGCAGTATTTT. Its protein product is CASSPRTGAPSTDTQYF.

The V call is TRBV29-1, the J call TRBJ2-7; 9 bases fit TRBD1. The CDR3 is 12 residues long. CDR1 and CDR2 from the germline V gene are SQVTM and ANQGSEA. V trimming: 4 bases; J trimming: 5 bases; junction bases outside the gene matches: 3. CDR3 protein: CSVVGQGHEQYF. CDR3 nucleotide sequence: TGCAGCGTTGTGGGACAGGGCCACGAGCAGTACTTC.

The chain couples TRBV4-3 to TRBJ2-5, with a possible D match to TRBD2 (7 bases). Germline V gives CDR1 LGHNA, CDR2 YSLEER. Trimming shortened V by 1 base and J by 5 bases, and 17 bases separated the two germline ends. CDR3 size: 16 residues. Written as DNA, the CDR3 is TGCGCCAGCAGCCAAGGACGCGGGGGCCCCCGGGAGACCCAGTACTTC. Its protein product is CASSQGRGGPRETQYF.

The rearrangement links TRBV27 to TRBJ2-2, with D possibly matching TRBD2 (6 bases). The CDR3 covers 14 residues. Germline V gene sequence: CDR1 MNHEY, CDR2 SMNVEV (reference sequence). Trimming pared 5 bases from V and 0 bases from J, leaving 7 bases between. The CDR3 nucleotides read TGTGCCAGCAGTCCGGGAGCGAACACCGGGGAGCTGTTTTTT. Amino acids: CASSPGANTGELFF.

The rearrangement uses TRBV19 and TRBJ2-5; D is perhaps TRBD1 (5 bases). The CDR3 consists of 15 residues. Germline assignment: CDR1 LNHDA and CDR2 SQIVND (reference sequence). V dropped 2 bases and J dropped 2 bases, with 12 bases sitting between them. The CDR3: CASSISRAHQETQYF. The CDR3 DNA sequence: TGTGCCAGTAGTATATCCAGGGCGCATCAAGAGACCCAGTACTTC.

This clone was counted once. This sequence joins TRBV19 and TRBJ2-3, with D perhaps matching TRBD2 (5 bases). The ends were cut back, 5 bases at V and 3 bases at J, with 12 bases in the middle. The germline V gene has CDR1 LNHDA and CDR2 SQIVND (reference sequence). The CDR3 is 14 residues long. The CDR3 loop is CASSGGGRTDTQYF. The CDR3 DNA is TGTGCCAGTAGTGGAGGTGGGAGAACAGATACGCAGTATTTT.

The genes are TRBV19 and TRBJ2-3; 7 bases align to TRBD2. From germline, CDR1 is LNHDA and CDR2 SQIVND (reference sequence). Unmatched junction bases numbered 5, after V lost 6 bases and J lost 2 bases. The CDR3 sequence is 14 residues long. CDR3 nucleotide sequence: TGTGCCAGTAGATCGAGCGGGAACACAGATACGCAGTATTTT. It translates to CASRSSGNTDTQYF.

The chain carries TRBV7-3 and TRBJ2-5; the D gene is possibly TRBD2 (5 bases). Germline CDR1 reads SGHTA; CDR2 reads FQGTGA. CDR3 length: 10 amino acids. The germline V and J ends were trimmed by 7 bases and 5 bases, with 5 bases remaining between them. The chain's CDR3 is CASTGETQYF. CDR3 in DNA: TGTGCCAGCACGGGGGAGACCCAGTACTTC.

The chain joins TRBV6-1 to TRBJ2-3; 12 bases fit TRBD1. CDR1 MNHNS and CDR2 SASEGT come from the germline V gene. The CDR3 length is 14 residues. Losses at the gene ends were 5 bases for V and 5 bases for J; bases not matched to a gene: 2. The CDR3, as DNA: TGTGCCAGCAGTTGGGACAGGGGGCGAGATACGCAGTATTTT. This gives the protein CASSWDRGRDTQYF.

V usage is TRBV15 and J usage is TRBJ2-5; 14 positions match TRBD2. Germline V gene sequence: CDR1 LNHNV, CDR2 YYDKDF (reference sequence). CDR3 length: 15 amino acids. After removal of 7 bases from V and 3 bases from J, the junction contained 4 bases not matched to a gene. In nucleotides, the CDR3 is TGTGCCACCAAGGGACTAGCGGGAGTGAAAGAGACCCAGTACTTC. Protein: CATKGLAGVKETQYF.

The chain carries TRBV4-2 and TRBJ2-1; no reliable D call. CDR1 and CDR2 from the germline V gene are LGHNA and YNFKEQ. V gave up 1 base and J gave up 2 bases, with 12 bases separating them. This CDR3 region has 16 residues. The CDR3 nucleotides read TGTGCCAGCAGCCAAGTTGTCCAGGCCCCCTACAATGAGCAGTTCTTC. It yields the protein CASSQVVQAPYNEQFF.

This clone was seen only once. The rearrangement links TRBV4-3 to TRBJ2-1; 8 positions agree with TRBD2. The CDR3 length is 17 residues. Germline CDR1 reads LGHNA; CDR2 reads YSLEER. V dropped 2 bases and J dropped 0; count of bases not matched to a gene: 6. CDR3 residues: CASSQPTSGSSYNEQFF. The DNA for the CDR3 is TGCGCCAGCAGCCAACCAACTAGCGGAAGCTCCTACAATGAGCAGTTCTTC.

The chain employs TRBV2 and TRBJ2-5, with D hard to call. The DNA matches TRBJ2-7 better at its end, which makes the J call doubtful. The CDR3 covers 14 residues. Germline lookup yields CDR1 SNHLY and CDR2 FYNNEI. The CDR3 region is CASSEGIPLFEQYF. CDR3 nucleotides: TGTGCCAGCAGTGAAGGAATCCCTTTGTTCGAGCAGTACTTC.

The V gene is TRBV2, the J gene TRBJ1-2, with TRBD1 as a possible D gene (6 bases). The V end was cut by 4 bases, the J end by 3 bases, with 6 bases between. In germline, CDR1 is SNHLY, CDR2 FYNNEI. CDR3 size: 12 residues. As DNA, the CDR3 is TGTGCCAGCAGTGGGACAGACTATGGCTACACCTTC. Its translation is CASSGTDYGYTF.